This T cell receptor (beta chain) emerged from a study of T cell repertoires in cytomegalovirus infection. Turning to the study itself: CMV infection plus the matching HLA type was flagged by public TCR beta signatures.

As for this clonotype: Its antigen remains unidentified.

TCRdb re-called the reads through MiXCR, storing one row per CDR3 protein. The data contain about 300,000 distinct CDR3 sequences, around 10% of them singletons. Study-wide results and limits: Cumulated frequencies of public TCR beta families served to identify carriers of CMV plus the relevant HLA.

Sequences were obtained from PBMCs. The receptor was isolated from a human donor in good health (CMV status not recorded). Some clones in this sample may be carry-over from other donors' samples.

The CDR3 DNA follows: TGTGCCAGCAGTTACAATCGGAATTCACCCCTCCACTTT. Amino acids: CASSYNRNSPLHF. The chain links TRBV6-6 to TRBJ1-6; D uncertain. The germline V and J ends were trimmed by 2 bases and 7 bases, with 6 bases remaining between them. This CDR3 has 13 residues. Germline V lookup: CDR1 MNHNY, CDR2 SVGAGI (reference sequence).